This entry describes one T cell receptor beta chain. This entry comes from a study of blood T cell repertoires in COVID-19. For the study at large: Samples of COVID-19 (acute and convalescent) were obtained from the United States, Italy and Spain.

Germline trimming cut 6 bases from V and 8 bases from J; bases unmatched to any gene: 5. The length of the CDR3 is 14 residues. The V gene's germline CDR1 is KGHSH and CDR2 LQKENI. The assay was immunoSEQ multiplex PCR, and TCRdb's table has in-frame clones only and misses some. The sample includes 75,000 or so clones, over 80% of them seen just once. The clonotype was recovered from a man aged 55 to 69 with active or convalescent COVID-19. This chain links TRBV18 with TRBJ1-6; 9 bases fit TRBD1. Sequences were obtained from peripheral blood. The CDR3 loop reads CASSPRTGDSPLHF. CDR3 nucleotides: TGTGCCAGCTCTCCCCGGACAGGGGATTCACCCCTCCACTTT. The whole variable domain, filled in from reference TRBV18 and TRBJ1-6, reads NAGVMQNPRHLVRRRGQEARLRCSPMKGHSHVYWYRQLPEEGLKFMVYLQKENIIDESGMPKERFSAEFPKEGPSILRIQQVVRGDSAAYFCASSPRTGDSPLHFGNGTRLTVT.